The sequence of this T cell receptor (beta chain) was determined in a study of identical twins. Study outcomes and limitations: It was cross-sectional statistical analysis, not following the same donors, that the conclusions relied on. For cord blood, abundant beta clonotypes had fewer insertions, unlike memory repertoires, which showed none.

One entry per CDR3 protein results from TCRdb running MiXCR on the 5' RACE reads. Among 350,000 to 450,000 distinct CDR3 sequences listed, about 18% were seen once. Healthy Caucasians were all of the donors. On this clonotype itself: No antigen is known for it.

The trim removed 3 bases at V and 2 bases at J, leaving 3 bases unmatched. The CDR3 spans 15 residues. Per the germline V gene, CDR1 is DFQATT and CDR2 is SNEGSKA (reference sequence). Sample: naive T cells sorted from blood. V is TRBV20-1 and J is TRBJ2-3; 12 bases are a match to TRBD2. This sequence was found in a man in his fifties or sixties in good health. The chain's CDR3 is CSARLAGGFTDTQYF. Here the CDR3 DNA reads TGCAGTGCTAGGCTAGCGGGGGGGTTCACAGATACGCAGTATTTT.